This section outlines one T cell receptor (beta chain) sequence together with its context. Sequencing used immunoSEQ v3.0 at survey level. Using immunoSEQ multiplex PCR, the repertoire was profiled, and TCRdb retains in-frame clones only, with some absent. The table includes 25,000 to 35,000 clones, roughly 83% detected once. Two or more post-ART PBMC samples, plus at least one pre-ART sample, were available for each donor. Every single participant having HIV got treatment inside the United States. This entry belongs to a study of long-term antiretroviral therapy in people with HIV. Study as a whole: About a decade before 2015, the earliest samples were taken when ART was typically delayed.

The CDR3 consists of 14 residues. Germline V CDR1 and CDR2: GTSNPN, SVGIG (reference sequence). V lost 0 bases and J lost 2, with 11 bases in between. This sample comprised unsorted PBMCs, obtained 2.8 years after starting antiretroviral therapy. This chain joins TRBV30 and TRBJ2-7; D is possibly TRBD1 (5 bases). This TCR derives from a man aged 25-40 years with HIV. Here the CDR3 DNA reads TGTGCCTGGAGTGTAATAGGCAGGGCCTACGAGCAGTACTTC. Translation gives CAWSVIGRAYEQYF.